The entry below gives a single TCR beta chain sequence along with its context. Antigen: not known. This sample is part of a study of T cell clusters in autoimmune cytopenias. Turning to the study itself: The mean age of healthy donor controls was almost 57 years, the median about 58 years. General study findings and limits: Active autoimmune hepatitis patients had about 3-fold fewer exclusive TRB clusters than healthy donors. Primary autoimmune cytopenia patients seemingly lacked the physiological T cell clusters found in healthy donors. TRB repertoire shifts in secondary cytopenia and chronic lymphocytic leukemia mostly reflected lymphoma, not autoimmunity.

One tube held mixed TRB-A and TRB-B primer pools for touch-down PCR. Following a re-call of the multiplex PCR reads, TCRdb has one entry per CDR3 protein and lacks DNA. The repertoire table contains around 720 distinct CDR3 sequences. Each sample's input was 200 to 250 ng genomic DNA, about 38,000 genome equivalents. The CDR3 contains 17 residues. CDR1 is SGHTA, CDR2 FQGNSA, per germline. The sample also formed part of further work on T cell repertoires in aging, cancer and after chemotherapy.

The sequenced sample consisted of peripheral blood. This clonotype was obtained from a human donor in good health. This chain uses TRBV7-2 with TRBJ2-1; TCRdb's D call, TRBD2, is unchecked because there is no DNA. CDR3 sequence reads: CASSLTAGGAGYNEQFF.